The 13 T cell receptor beta chains below all came from one sample that was sequenced in a study of T cell changes during pregnancy in multiple sclerosis. TCRdb's copy holds only in-frame clones and misses some; the assay was immunoSEQ multiplex PCR. In the table there are around 99,000 clones, around 94% of which are singletons. The sequenced sample was peripheral blood, obtained in the first trimester of pregnancy. These TCRs come from a female donor with multiple sclerosis, enrolled in a pregnancy study.

The chain carries TRBV7-8 and TRBJ1-1; D ambiguous. The germline V gene encodes CDR1 SGHVS and CDR2 FQNEAQ. This CDR3 region has 15 residues. V was shortened by 5 bases and J by 1 base, with 14 bases between the two germline ends. Here the CDR3 DNA reads TGTGCCAGCAGCGTCAGAGGGTTGGGGAACACTGAAGCTTTCTTT. This sequence encodes CASSVRGLGNTEAFF. The full variable domain, completed using reference TRBV7-8 and TRBJ1-1, is GAGVSQSPRYKVAKRGQDVALRCDPISGHVSLFWYQQALGQGPEFLTYFQNEAQLDKSGLPSDRFFAERPEGSVSTLKIQRTQQEDSAVYLCASSVRGLGNTEAFFGQGTRLTVV.

The chain links TRBV6-6 to TRBJ2-7; 8 bases line up with TRBD2. Germline V gives CDR1 MNHNY, CDR2 SVGAGI (reference sequence). This CDR3 spans 14 amino acids. V dropped 6 bases and J dropped 3; count of bases not matched to a gene: 7. CDR3 DNA: TGTGCCAGCAGCCCCCCGGCGGGGGGCTACGAGCAGTACTTC. Amino acid sequence: CASSPPAGGYEQYF.

The chain uses TRBV10-3 and TRBJ2-3, with 11 positions matching TRBD2. Per germline, CDR1 ENHRY and CDR2 SYGVKD. CDR3 size: 15 residues. The V gene end was trimmed by 5 bases and the J gene end by 4 bases; junction bases not matched to a gene: 5. The CDR3 nucleotides are TGTGCCATCAGTCCTTTAGCGGGGGGGGCAGATACGCAGTATTTT. This gives the protein CAISPLAGGADTQYF.

The chain couples TRBV27 to TRBJ2-2, with D possibly matching TRBD2 (6 bases). From germline, CDR1 is MNHEY and CDR2 SMNVEV (reference sequence). The CDR3 extends over 14 amino acids. The V and J ends lost 8 bases and 4 bases respectively, with 14 bases between them. Here the CDR3 DNA reads TGTGCCAGCGCGTCCGGGACTCTCACCGGGGAGCTGTTTTTT. Protein product: CASASGTLTGELFF.

The chain recombines TRBV7-2 with TRBJ2-6; TRBD1 agrees at 12 bases. V dropped 5 bases and J dropped 13; count of bases not matched to a gene: 9. The CDR3 has 15 residues. CDR1 is SGHTA, CDR2 FQGNSA, per germline. CDR3 sequence (DNA): TGTGCCAGCAGCCCTCTCGGGACAGGGGGCCGAGTCCTGACTTTC. It encodes CASSPLGTGGRVLTF.

This rearrangement joins TRBV27 to TRBJ1-2; 8 bases fit TRBD1. There are 13 residues in the CDR3. V shed 6 bases and J 5 bases; nucleotides not matched to a gene: 5. Germline CDR1 and CDR2: MNHEY and SMNVEV (reference sequence). CDR3 in DNA: TGTGCCAGCAGAAACAGGGGGGGGTATGGCTACACCTTC. It is translated as CASRNRGGYGYTF.

The gene calls are TRBV6-6 and TRBJ2-1; TRBD2 agrees at 12 bases. The CDR3 extends over 16 amino acids. The J segment lost 8 bases and the V segment lost 6 bases, leaving 11 bases of the junction unmatched. Germline CDR1 MNHNY, CDR2 SVGAGI (reference sequence). Here the CDR3 reads CASRYRRTSGIDEQFF. DNA of the CDR3: TGTGCCAGCAGATACCGTCGGACTAGCGGGATCGATGAGCAGTTCTTC.

The chain carries TRBV19 and TRBJ1-5, with 8 bases aligning to TRBD1. This CDR3 contains 16 residues. CDR1 and CDR2 (germline): LNHDA, SQIVND (reference sequence). V shed 5 bases and J 2 bases; nucleotides not matched to a gene: 8. CDR3 DNA sequence: TGTGCCAGTAGTCTCGCAGGGGGCGCGGGCAATCAGCCCCAGCATTTT. Residues: CASSLAGGAGNQPQHF.

This rearrangement joins TRBV10-3 to TRBJ2-7; 10 positions match TRBD1. V shed 5 bases and J 2 bases; nucleotides not matched to a gene: 9. The germline V gene has CDR1 ENHRY and CDR2 SYGVKD. The CDR3 has 16 residues. CDR3 region: CAISPRDRGPTYEQYF. CDR3 bases: TGTGCCATCAGTCCCCGGGACAGGGGCCCCACCTACGAGCAGTACTTC.

V is TRBV9 and J is TRBJ2-3; D is perhaps TRBD2 (5 bases). Trimming left V 0 bases short and J 1 base short, with 6 bases between. The CDR3 totals 14 residues. Germline CDR1 SGDLS, CDR2 YYNGEE. CDR3 in amino acids: CASSVGSGTDTQYF. CDR3 in DNA: TGTGCCAGCAGCGTAGGTAGCGGCACAGATACGCAGTATTTT.

The V gene is TRBV6-6, the J gene TRBJ2-1; 9 bases match TRBD2. Trimming removed 0 bases from V and 8 bases from J; junction bases left unmatched: 5. This CDR3 comprises 15 residues. Germline V gene data show CDR1 as MNHNY and CDR2 as SVGAGI (reference sequence). The CDR3 sequence is CASSYSGSGSDEQFF. The CDR3 coding sequence is TGTGCCAGCAGTTACTCGGGTAGCGGGAGTGATGAGCAGTTCTTC.

The chain couples TRBV28 to TRBJ2-2; D may be TRBD1 (6 bases). The germline V gene has CDR1 MDHEN and CDR2 SYDVKM. V was trimmed by 3 bases and J by 4 bases, leaving 12 bases between them. CDR3 length: 15 residues. The CDR3 coding sequence is TGTGCCAGCAGTTTTGAAACAGGGCGCACCGGGGAGCTGTTTTTT. This encodes CASSFETGRTGELFF.

V gene TRBV4-2 combines with J gene TRBJ2-2; D possibly corresponds to TRBD1 (6 bases). V was cut by 4 bases and J by 7 bases, with 16 bases left in between. The germline V gene encodes CDR1 LGHNA and CDR2 YNFKEQ. CDR3 length equals 15 residues. DNA for the CDR3: TGTGCCAGCAGCCGACTGAGGGGGAGTCACGGGGAGCTGTTTTTT. Translated, it gives CASSRLRGSHGELFF.